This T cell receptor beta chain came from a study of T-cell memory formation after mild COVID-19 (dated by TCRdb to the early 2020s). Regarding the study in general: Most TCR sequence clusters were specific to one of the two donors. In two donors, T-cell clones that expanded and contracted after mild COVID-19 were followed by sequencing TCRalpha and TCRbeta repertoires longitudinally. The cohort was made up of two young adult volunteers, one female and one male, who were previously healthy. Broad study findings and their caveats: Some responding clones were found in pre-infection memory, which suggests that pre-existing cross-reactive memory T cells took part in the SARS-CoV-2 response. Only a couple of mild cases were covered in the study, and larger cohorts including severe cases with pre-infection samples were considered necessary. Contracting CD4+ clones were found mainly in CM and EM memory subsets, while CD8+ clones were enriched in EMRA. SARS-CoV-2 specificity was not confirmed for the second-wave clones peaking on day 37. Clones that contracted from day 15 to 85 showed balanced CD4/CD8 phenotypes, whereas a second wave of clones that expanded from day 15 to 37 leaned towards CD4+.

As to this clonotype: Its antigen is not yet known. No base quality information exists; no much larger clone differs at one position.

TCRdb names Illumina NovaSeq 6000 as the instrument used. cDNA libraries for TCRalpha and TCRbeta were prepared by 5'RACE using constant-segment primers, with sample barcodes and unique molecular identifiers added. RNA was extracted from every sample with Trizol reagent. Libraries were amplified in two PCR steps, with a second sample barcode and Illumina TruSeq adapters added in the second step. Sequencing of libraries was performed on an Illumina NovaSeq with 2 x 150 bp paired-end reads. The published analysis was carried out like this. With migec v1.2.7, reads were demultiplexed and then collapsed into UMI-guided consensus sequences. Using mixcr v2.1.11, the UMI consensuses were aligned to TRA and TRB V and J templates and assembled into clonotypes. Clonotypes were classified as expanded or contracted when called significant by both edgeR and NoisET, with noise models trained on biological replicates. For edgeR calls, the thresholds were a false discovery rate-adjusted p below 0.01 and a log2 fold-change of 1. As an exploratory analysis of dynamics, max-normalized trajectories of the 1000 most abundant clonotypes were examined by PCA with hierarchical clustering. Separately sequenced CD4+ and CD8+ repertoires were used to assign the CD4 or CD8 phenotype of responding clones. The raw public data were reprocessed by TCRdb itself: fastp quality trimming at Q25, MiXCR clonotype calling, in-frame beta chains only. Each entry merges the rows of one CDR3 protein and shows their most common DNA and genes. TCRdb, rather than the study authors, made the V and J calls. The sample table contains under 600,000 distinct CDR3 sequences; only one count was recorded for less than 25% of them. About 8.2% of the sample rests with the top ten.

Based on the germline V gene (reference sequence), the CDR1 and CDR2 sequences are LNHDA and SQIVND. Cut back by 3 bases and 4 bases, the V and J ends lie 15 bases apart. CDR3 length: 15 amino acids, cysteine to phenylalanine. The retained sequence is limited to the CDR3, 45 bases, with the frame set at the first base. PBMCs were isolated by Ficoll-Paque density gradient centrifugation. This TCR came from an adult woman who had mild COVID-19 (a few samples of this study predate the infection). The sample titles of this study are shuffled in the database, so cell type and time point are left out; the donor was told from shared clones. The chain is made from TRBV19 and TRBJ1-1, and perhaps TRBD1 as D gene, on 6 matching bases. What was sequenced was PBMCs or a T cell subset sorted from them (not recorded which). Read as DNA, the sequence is TGTGCCAGTAGTATCTTTGGGGGCTCGGGCACTGAAGCTTTCTTT. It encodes CASSIFGGSGTEAFF.